The 20 T cell receptor beta chains listed next were all sequenced from one sample in a study of circulating and synovial CD4+ cells in juvenile arthritis (dated by TCRdb to between 2013 and 2015). The library was prepared using the immunoSEQ multiplex PCR assay. In TCRdb, the immuneACCESS table is reduced to in-frame sequences with V and J assigned. These tables do not hold every clone; where another copy was compared, an unresolved V gene accounts for under half, and the others remain unexplained. Present in this sample are around 18,000 clones, roughly 89% of which were seen just once. The leading ten clones occupy 0.73% of the sample. The specimen was CD4+ T cells from blood. The receptors shown here come from a human donor with juvenile idiopathic arthritis.

The chain joins TRBV29-1 to TRBJ1-3; D ambiguous. V dropped 0 bases and J dropped 8 bases, with 14 bases sitting between them. CDR3 length: 14 residues. CDR1 and CDR2 from the germline V gene are SQVTM and ANQGSEA. The CDR3 DNA follows: TGCAGCGTTGAAGATGTAACAAGGCAGGACACCATATATTTT. It is translated as CSVEDVTRQDTIYF.

This rearrangement joins TRBV19 to TRBJ2-3; D is possibly TRBD1 (6 bases). The CDR3 runs to 13 residues. Germline V lookup: CDR1 LNHDA, CDR2 SQIVND (reference sequence). The V end lost 5 bases, the J end lost 3 bases, and 9 bases lay between the germline ends. This CDR3 reads CASSLQGTDTQYF. In nucleotides, the CDR3 is TGTGCCAGTAGTTTACAGGGAACAGATACGCAGTATTTT.

A word on this clone: Other DNA sequences from this sample encode an identical CDR3 as well. V and J are TRBV15 and TRBJ1-4, with 7 bases fitting TRBD1. The CDR3 spans 17 residues. Germline CDR1 and CDR2: LNHNV and YYDKDF (reference sequence). J was trimmed by 8 bases and V by 5 bases; bases with no gene match: 17. CDR3 in amino acids: CATSHGLNQGVGEKLFF. The CDR3 nucleotides read TGTGCCACCAGCCATGGGCTGAATCAGGGGGTCGGGGAAAAACTGTTTTTT.

V is TRBV7-6 and J is TRBJ2-3; a possible D gene is TRBD2 (5 bases). With 0 bases removed from V and 0 bases from J, the gap between germline ends came to 13 bases. The germline V gene encodes CDR1 SGHVS and CDR2 FNYEAQ. The CDR3 has 17 residues. The CDR3 here is CASSLAPTGSSTDTQYF. For the CDR3, the DNA is TGTGCCAGCAGCTTAGCGCCTACGGGGAGTAGCACAGATACGCAGTATTTT.

The J gene is TRBJ2-5, the V gene TRBV10-1, with TRBD1 as a possible D gene (6 bases). The CDR3 extends over 13 amino acids. V lost 2 bases and J lost 10, with 14 bases in between. CDR1 and CDR2 (germline): WNHNN, SYGVQD (reference sequence). CDR3 in amino acids: CASSEHRATDQYF. The CDR3 DNA sequence: TGCGCCAGCAGTGAGCACAGGGCAACGGACCAGTACTTC.

This clone was observed a few times. This rearrangement joins TRBV5-4 to TRBJ2-3; 13 bases are a match to TRBD2. Germline CDR1 SGHNT, CDR2 YYREEE (reference sequence). This CDR3 contains 16 residues. V dropped 5 bases and J dropped 5; count of bases not matched to a gene: 8. The CDR3 sequence is CASSSRLAGGRDTQYF. CDR3 DNA sequence: TGTGCCAGCAGTTCCAGACTAGCGGGGGGTCGAGATACGCAGTATTTT.

This chain connects TRBV5-1 to TRBJ1-1; D is possibly TRBD1 (6 bases). CDR3 length equals 12 residues. The germline CDR1 and CDR2 sequences are SGHRS and YFSETQ. V lost 0 bases to trimming and J lost 6 bases, with 6 bases between them. The CDR3 region has the DNA TGCGCCAGCAGCTTGGAGGGGGCTGAAGCTTTCTTT. This translates into CASSLEGAEAFF.

In this sample, this clone turned up once. The J gene is TRBJ1-2, the V gene TRBV5-1; 11 bases map to TRBD1. V trimming: 4 bases; J trimming: 5 bases; junction bases outside the gene matches: 7. The length of the CDR3 is 15 residues. Germline CDR1 reads SGHRS; CDR2 reads YFSETQ. The CDR3, as DNA: TGCGCCAGCAGCCCCGGGACAGGGGGGAATTATGGCTACACCTTC. Translating gives CASSPGTGGNYGYTF.

The chain joins TRBV19 to TRBJ1-4; weak D call: TRBD1 (5 bases). Looked up from germline, CDR1 is LNHDA and CDR2 is SQIVND (reference sequence). The V end was cut by 6 bases, the J end by 8 bases, with 19 bases between. CDR3 size: 15 residues. DNA of the CDR3: TGTGCCAGTAGCAACAGCGGGGGAGGAGGAGAAAAACTGTTTTTT. This encodes CASSNSGGGGEKLFF. The variable domain in full, completed from reference TRBV19 and TRBJ1-4, reads DGGITQSPKYLFRKEGQNVTLSCEQNLNHDAMYWYRQDPGQGLRLIYYSQIVNDFQKGDIAEGYSVSREKKESFPLTVTSAQKNPTAFYLCASSNSGGGGEKLFFGSGTQLSVL.

Turning to this clone: One end of the junction fails to match germline, which may point to a read error. This sample also contains other DNA sequences that code for the same CDR3. The chain couples TRBV25-1 to TRBJ1-6; 7 bases map to TRBD1. Germline lookup yields CDR1 MGHDK and CDR2 SYGVNS. CDR3 length: 17 residues. CDR3 region: CASSEPRQGSYNSPLHF. The DNA for the CDR3 is TGTGCCAGCAGTGAACCGAGACAGGGATCCTATAATTCCCCCCTCCACTTT.

J is TRBJ1-2 and V is TRBV2; 9 nucleotides match TRBD1. Germline CDR1 SNHLY, CDR2 FYNNEI. The CDR3 extends over 14 amino acids. J lost 7 bases, V lost 5 bases, and 8 bases had no gene match. CDR3 DNA: TGTGCCAGCAGTTTGGGACAGGGCCAATTTGGCTACACCTTC. Its translation: CASSLGQGQFGYTF. Looking up the rest from reference TRBV2 and TRBJ1-2 gives the full variable domain: EPEVTQTPSHQVTQMGQEVILRCVPISNHLYFYWYRQILGQKVEFLVSFYNNEISEKSEIFDDQFSVERPDGSNFTLKIRSTKLEDSAMYFCASSLGQGQFGYTFGSGTRLTVV.

This rearrangement joins TRBV25-1 to TRBJ2-1; D unresolved. Trimming removed 1 base at V and 9 bases at J, with 13 bases between. Germline-derived CDR1 and CDR2 are MGHDK and SYGVNS. CDR3 size: 14 residues. Here the CDR3 DNA reads TGTGCCAGCAGTGAATCTATAAGCACGGGTGAGCAGTTCTTC. This translates into CASSESISTGEQFF.

This chain joins TRBV11-2 and TRBJ2-5; D is uncertain. The CDR3 runs 13 residues. Germline lookup yields CDR1 SGHAT and CDR2 FQNNGV. Trimming took off 2 bases at V and 4 bases at J, with 8 bases between the two ends. CDR3 region: CASSLMARETQYF. The CDR3 DNA reads TGTGCCAGCAGCTTAATGGCAAGAGAGACCCAGTACTTC.

CDR3 nucleotide sequence: TGTGCCAGCAGCCCCGGACAGGGTTCAACTGAAGCTTTCTTT. It encodes CASSPGQGSTEAFF. This chain joins TRBV7-2 and TRBJ1-1, with 8 bases lining up with TRBD1. The CDR3 covers 14 residues. V was pared by 5 bases and J by 5 bases, with 7 bases of the junction left unmatched. CDR1 is SGHTA, CDR2 FQGNSA, per germline.

This clone was detected once. The V and J genes are TRBV28 and TRBJ2-7; D gene ambiguous. CDR1 is MDHEN and CDR2 is SYDVKM in the germline V gene. The CDR3 loop spans 14 amino acids. Between the trimmed V and J ends, which lost 7 bases and 0 bases, there was a span of 13 bases. The CDR3 here is CASTNPPGSYEQYF. CDR3 nucleotide sequence: TGTGCCAGCACCAACCCGCCAGGCTCCTACGAGCAGTACTTC.

The chain combines TRBV7-2 with TRBJ2-7; TRBD2 agrees at 7 bases. The CDR3 extends over 13 amino acids. J was trimmed by 1 base and V by 6 bases; bases with no gene match: 3. Per the germline V gene, CDR1 is SGHTA and CDR2 is FQGNSA. CDR3 DNA sequence: TGTGCCAGCAGGGGAGGGAGATCCTACGAGCAGTACTTC. Protein sequence: CASRGGRSYEQYF.

This chain connects TRBV18 to TRBJ2-7, with 14 bases that match TRBD2. The CDR3 has 15 amino acids. V was clipped by 6 bases and J by 7 bases; unmatched bases: 8. CDR1 is KGHSH and CDR2 is LQKENI in the germline V gene. The CDR3 sequence: CASSQGLAGGDEQYF. As DNA, the CDR3 is TGTGCCAGCTCGCAAGGACTAGCGGGAGGTGATGAGCAGTACTTC.

DNA for the CDR3: TGTGCCAGCAGCCGGGGACTAGCGGGACCTAGCACAGATACGCAGTATTTT. This translates into CASSRGLAGPSTDTQYF. The J gene is TRBJ2-3, the V gene TRBV27; TRBD2 matches 13 bases. The germline V gene has CDR1 MNHEY and CDR2 SMNVEV (reference sequence). This CDR3 spans 17 amino acids. With V trimmed by 6 bases and J by 0 bases, 6 bases remained unmatched.

This rearrangement joins TRBV12-2 to TRBJ1-2; TRBD1 is the table's D call and was not checked against the DNA. TRBV12-2 is a pseudogene. The CDR3 runs 15 residues. The chain's CDR3 is CASRLGGTDNYGYTF. Written as DNA, the CDR3 is TGTGCAAGTCGCTTAGGGGGCACGGACAACTATGGCTACACCTTC.

This sequence joins TRBV5-3 and TRBJ2-7; 7 positions match TRBD1. TRBV5-3 is reported as an ORF; its role is uncertain. This CDR3 region has 17 residues. After removal of 5 bases from V and 3 bases from J, the junction contained 17 bases not matched to a gene. The CDR3 spells CARRTGTAPKLSYEQYF. The CDR3 DNA sequence: TGTGCCAGAAGAACCGGGACAGCCCCTAAGCTAAGCTACGAGCAGTACTTC.